This T cell receptor (beta chain) was identified during a study of identical twins. Study results and limitations: For out-of-frame beta sequences, excess twin sharing was weaker. Out-of-frame TCR alpha sharing observed in monozygotic twins exceeded model estimates. Those out-of-frame alpha sequences shared by twins showed an excess of low generation probability. Fewer insertions were carried by abundant cord blood beta clonotypes, but none was seen in memory repertoires.

This clonotype was seen a few times. What it binds is unknown. V gave up 2 bases and J gave up 4 bases, with 14 bases separating them. Germline CDR1 reads SEHNR; CDR2 reads FQNEAQ (reference sequence). The CDR3 length is 15 residues. TCRdb re-derived calls from the 5' RACE reads in MiXCR, one entry per CDR3 protein. The sample carries a few hundred thousand distinct CDR3 sequences, about a fifth recorded once. The chain recombines TRBV7-9 with TRBJ2-5, with D unresolved. The TCR originated in a man in his fifties or sixties in good health. Sequenced input: naive T cells sorted from blood. CDR3 protein: CASSLRQTSGETQYF. The CDR3 coding sequence is TGTGCCAGCAGCTTAAGGCAGACCTCCGGAGAGACCCAGTACTTC.